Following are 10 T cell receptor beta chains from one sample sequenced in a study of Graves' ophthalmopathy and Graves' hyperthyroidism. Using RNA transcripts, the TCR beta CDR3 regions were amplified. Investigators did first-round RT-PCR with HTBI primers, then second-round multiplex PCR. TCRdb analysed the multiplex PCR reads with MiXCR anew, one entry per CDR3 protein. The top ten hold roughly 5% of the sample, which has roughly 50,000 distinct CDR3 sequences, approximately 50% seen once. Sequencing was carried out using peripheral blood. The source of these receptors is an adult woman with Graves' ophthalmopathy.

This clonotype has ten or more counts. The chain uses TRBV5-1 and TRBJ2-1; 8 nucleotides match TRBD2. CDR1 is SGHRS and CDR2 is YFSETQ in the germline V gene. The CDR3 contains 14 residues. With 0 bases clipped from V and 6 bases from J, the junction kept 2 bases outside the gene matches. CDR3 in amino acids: CASSLGGTSNEQFF. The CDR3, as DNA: TGCGCCAGCAGCTTGGGGGGGACTAGCAATGAGCAGTTCTTC.

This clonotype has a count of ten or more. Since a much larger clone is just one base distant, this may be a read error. Here the CDR3 reads CSAREEGGGSAYEQYF. As DNA, the CDR3 is TGCAGTGCTAGAGAGGAGGGCGGGGGAAGCGCCTACGAGCAGTACTTC. The chain combines TRBV20-1 with TRBJ2-7, with 7 nucleotides matching TRBD2. Germline V gene sequence: CDR1 DFQATT, CDR2 SNEGSKA (reference sequence). This CDR3 has 16 amino acids. With V trimmed by 0 bases and J by 2 bases, 10 bases remained unmatched.

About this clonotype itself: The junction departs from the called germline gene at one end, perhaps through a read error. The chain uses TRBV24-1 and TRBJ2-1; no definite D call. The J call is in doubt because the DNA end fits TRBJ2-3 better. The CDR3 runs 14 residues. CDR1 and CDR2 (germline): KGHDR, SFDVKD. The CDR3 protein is CATSDSGPYNEQYF. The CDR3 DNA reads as TGTGCCACTAGTGATTCGGGTCCTTACAATGAGCAGTATTTT.

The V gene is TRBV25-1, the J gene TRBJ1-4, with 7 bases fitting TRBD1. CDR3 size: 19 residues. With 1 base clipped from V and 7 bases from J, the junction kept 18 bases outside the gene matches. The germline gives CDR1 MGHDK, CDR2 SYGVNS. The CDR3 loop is CASSEFRDRVHRGAEKLFF. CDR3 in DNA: TGTGCCAGCAGTGAATTCAGAGACAGGGTTCACCGGGGAGCTGAAAAACTGTTTTTT. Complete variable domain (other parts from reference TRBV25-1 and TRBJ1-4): EADIYQTPRYLVIGTGKKITLECSQTMGHDKMYWYQQDPGMELHLIHYSYGVNSTEKGDLSSESTVSRIRTEHFPLTLESARPSHTSQYLCASSEFRDRVHRGAEKLFFGSGTQLSVL.

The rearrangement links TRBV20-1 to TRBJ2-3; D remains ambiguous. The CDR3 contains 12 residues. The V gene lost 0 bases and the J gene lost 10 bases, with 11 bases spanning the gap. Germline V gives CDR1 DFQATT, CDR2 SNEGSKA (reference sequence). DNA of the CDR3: TGCAGTGCTAGAGATCGAACGGATGCGCAGTATTTT. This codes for CSARDRTDAQYF.

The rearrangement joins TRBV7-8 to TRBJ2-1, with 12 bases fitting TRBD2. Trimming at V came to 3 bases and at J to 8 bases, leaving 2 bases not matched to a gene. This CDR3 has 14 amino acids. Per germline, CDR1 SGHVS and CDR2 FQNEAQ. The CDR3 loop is CASSLGLAGHEQFF. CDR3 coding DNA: TGTGCCAGCAGCTTGGGACTAGCGGGCCATGAGCAGTTCTTC.

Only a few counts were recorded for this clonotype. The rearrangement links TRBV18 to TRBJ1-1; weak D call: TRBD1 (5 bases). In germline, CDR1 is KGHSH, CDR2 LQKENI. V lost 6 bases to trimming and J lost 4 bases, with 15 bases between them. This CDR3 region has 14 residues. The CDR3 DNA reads TGTGCCAGCTCCCGAGGGACGGTGGGCACTGAAGCTTTCTTT. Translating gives CASSRGTVGTEAFF.

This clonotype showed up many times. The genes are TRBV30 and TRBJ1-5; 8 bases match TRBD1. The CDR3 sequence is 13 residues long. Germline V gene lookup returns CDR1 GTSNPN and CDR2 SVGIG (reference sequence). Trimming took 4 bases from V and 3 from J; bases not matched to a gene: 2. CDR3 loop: CAWTGQVNQPQHF. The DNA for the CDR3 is TGTGCCTGGACGGGACAGGTCAATCAGCCCCAGCATTTT.

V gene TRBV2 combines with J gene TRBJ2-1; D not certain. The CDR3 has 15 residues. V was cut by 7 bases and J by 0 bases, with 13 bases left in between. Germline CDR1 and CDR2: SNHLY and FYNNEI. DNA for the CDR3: TGTGCCAGCAATCGTGACGACAACTCCTACAATGAGCAGTTCTTC. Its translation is CASNRDDNSYNEQFF.

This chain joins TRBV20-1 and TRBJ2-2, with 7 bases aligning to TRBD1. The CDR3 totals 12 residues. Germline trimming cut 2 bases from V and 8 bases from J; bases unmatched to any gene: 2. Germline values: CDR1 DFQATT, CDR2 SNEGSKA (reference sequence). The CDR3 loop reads CSARRGQGELFF. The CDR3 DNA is TGCAGTGCTAGAAGGGGACAGGGGGAGCTGTTTTTT.